The clone carrying this TCR beta chain was detected many times. The data were taken from a study of T cells in Graves' hyperthyroidism and ophthalmopathy. RNA transcripts gave rise to amplified TCR beta CDR3 regions. The primer set for the first-round RT-PCR of the TCR CDR3 was HTBI. Each CDR3 protein is one row after TCRdb ran MiXCR on the multiplex PCR reads. The sample includes 690,000 or so distinct CDR3 sequences, 18% seen only once; the top ten take approximately 15%. V gave up 5 bases and J gave up 6 bases, with 19 bases separating them. CDR1 and CDR2 (germline): SGHAT, FQNNGV. This CDR3 spans 15 amino acids.

This receptor was obtained from a woman aged 50 to 60 with Graves' hyperthyroidism that later progressed to Graves' ophthalmopathy. Sequencing input: blood. The gene calls are TRBV11-2 and TRBJ1-2; a weak D match, TRBD1 (5 bases). CDR3 residues: CASSARPGQVDGYTF. The CDR3, as DNA: TGTGCCAGCAGCGCCCGACCGGGGCAGGTGGATGGCTACACCTTC.